These 17 T cell receptor beta chains came from one sample sequenced in a study of tumor and adjacent non-tumor tissue in lung cancer. The library came from three nested PCR rounds adapted from ARM-PCR protocols. Each CDR3 protein gets one entry after TCRdb re-called the multiplex PCR reads with MiXCR. Of about 67,000 distinct CDR3 sequences in the sample, more than 75% were seen once. This sample's RNA came from whole unsorted tissue. This non-tumor lung sample came from over 3 cm beyond the tumor edge. Sequencing was performed on distant non-tumor lung tissue. The receptor set was obtained from a man aged 60-69 years with non-small cell lung cancer.

Comment on this clonotype: The CDR3 does not end in the conserved phenylalanine or tryptophan, so this is likely a read error. The V call is TRBV10-3, the J call TRBJ2-3; D possibly corresponds to TRBD2 (5 bases). With 6 bases removed from V and 6 bases from J, the gap between germline ends came to 10 bases. Germline V CDR1 and CDR2: ENHRY, SYGVKD. This CDR3 comprises 12 residues. The CDR3 nucleotides read TGTGCCATCAGAGAGACGGGGGATACGCAGTATTAT. As protein: CAIRETGDTQYY.

A note on this clonotype: It may be a read error: a sequence one base away is much more abundant. The V gene is TRBV5-1, the J gene TRBJ1-5, with D unresolved. Germline V gene lookup returns CDR1 SGHRS and CDR2 YFSETQ. This CDR3 has 14 amino acids. DNA for the CDR3: TGCTCCAGCAGCTTATCTGGGGATGGTCAGCCCCAGCATTTT. Amino acid sequence: CSSSLSGDGQPQHF.

On this clonotype itself: Without the conserved terminal phenylalanine or tryptophan, this CDR3 likely stems from a read error. V and J are TRBV6-1 and TRBJ2-3; no firm D call. The CDR3 has 16 amino acids. Trimming removed 6 bases at V and 2 bases at J, with 18 bases between. The germline CDR1 and CDR2 sequences are MNHNS and SASEGT. In DNA form, the CDR3 reads TGTGCCAGCAGCGAACAAAGTCTCTCACCCACAGATACGCAGTATTCT. Its protein product is CASSEQSLSPTDTQYS.

With respect to this clonotype: A junction boundary mismatches the germline segment, possibly from a read error. The rearrangement joins TRBV19 to TRBJ2-3, with D uncertain. CDR3 size: 13 residues. Germline V gene data show CDR1 as LNHDA and CDR2 as SQIVND (reference sequence). The CDR3 nucleotides read TGTGCCAATAGTGCCCGGAGCACAGATACGCAGTATTTT. Translation gives CANSARSTDTQYF.

As regards this clonotype: Its ends do not fully match the called genes, so a read error is possible. The chain joins TRBV6-2 or TRBV6-3 to TRBJ1-5, with D maybe TRBD1 (5 bases). The germline gives CDR1 MNHEY, CDR2 SVGEGT. The length of the CDR3 is 19 residues. The CDR3 reads CASSYSRGEWQGIVQPQRF. Written as DNA, the CDR3 is TGTGCCAGCAGTTACTCGCGGGGGGAATGGCAGGGAATCGTTCAGCCCCAGCGTTTT.

Concerning this clonotype itself: The junction shows a germline mismatch at one end, possibly a read error. The CDR3 coding sequence is TGTGCCAGCAGTTTTCTTGGGAGCTCCTATGAGCCGTATTTC. Translation: CASSFLGSSYEPYF. The chain couples TRBV12-3 or TRBV12-4 to TRBJ2-7; D perhaps matches TRBD2 (5 bases). This CDR3 has 14 amino acids.

Note on this clonotype: Because it lacks the conserved phenylalanine or tryptophan at the end, this CDR3 is likely a read error. V usage is TRBV28 and J usage is TRBJ2-7; 11 bases line up with TRBD2. The CDR3 totals 15 residues. From germline, CDR1 is MDHEN and CDR2 SYDVKM. The CDR3 DNA reads TGTGTCAGCAGCACAACTAGCGGGAGTTCCCACGAGCAGTACATC. Encoded protein: CVSSTTSGSSHEQYI.

Regarding this clonotype: A junction boundary mismatches the germline segment, possibly from a read error. This chain links TRBV11-1 with TRBJ2-1, with unresolved D. Germline CDR1 SGHAT, CDR2 FQDESV (reference sequence). The CDR3 runs to 15 residues. The chain's CDR3 is CSSSFDTYITNQQFF. The CDR3 DNA is TGTTCCAGCAGCTTCGACACCTATATCACCAATCAGCAGTTCTTC.

Comments on this clonotype: The junction shows a germline mismatch at one end, possibly a read error. This rearrangement joins TRBV10-3 to TRBJ2-6; TRBD2 matches 16 bases. This CDR3 is 20 amino acids long. Looked up from germline, CDR1 is ENHRY and CDR2 is SYGVKD. This CDR3 reads CTISEHGTSGRDTGANVLTF. The CDR3 nucleotides read TGTACCATCAGTGAACATGGGACTAGCGGGAGGGACACTGGGGCCAACGTCCTGACCTTC.

With respect to this clonotype: With a much larger clone just one base away, this may be a read error. The genes are TRBV7-9 and TRBJ1-2, with D unresolved. The CDR3 is 15 amino acids. Germline V lookup: CDR1 SEHNR, CDR2 FQNEAQ (reference sequence). The DNA for the CDR3 is TGTGCCAGCAGCTTAGAGGCAGCCTCTCACTATGACTACACCTTC. Its translation: CASSLEAASHYDYTF.

As regards this clonotype: Since no conserved phenylalanine or tryptophan closes the CDR3, a read error is the likely cause. No DNA is shown, since the ends of the CDR3 on it are uncertain; the CDR3 is the one TCRdb lists. The chain combines TRBV6-1 with TRBJ2-5; TRBD2 was called by the table and not checked on the DNA. The CDR3 numbers 15 amino acids, ends counted. Germline loops: CDR1 MNHNS, CDR2 SASEGT. CDR3 sequence: CASSQLLAAQETEYY.

Worth noting for this clonotype: One end of the junction is discordant with germline, which a read error may explain. The J gene is TRBJ2-1, the V gene TRBV6-1; perhaps TRBD1 as D (5 bases). The germline gives CDR1 MNHNS, CDR2 SASEGT. The CDR3 covers 12 residues. In DNA, the CDR3 is TGTACCAGCATAGAAGGGGTCAATGAGCAGTTCTTC. Its translation is CTSIEGVNEQFF.

Notes on this clonotype: The CDR3 does not end in the conserved phenylalanine or tryptophan, so this is likely a read error. J is TRBJ1-6 and V is TRBV28; D gene ambiguous. This CDR3 is 15 amino acids long. Germline lookup yields CDR1 MDHEN and CDR2 SYDVKM. This CDR3 reads CAGSSGPPNKSPLHI. DNA for the CDR3: TGTGCCGGCAGTTCTGGACCGCCTAATAAGTCACCCCTCCACATT.

Worth noting for this clonotype: At one end the junction does not follow the germline gene, possibly because of a read error. CDR3 DNA sequence: TGTGTCAGCACCCGCCTGGGCGGGACAGTGAATCAGCCCCAGCATTTT. Translated: CVSTRLGGTVNQPQHF. The gene calls are TRBV6-1 and TRBJ1-5; TRBD1 agrees at 7 bases. Germline CDR1 and CDR2: MNHNS and SASEGT. This CDR3 comprises 16 residues.

As regards this clonotype: At one end the junction does not follow the germline gene, possibly because of a read error. The chain links TRBV6-5 to TRBJ2-2; D is undetermined. The CDR3 has 14 amino acids. The germline V gene encodes CDR1 MNHEY and CDR2 SVGAGI. DNA for the CDR3: TGTGCCAGTAGTTACGGCCCTAACATCGGGGAGCTGTTTTTT. The encoded protein is CASSYGPNIGELFF.

This clonotype was detected many times. The chain combines TRBV5-4 with TRBJ2-1; 9 nucleotides align to TRBD2. With 3 bases clipped from V and 6 bases from J, the junction kept 7 bases outside the gene matches. This CDR3 region has 15 residues. The germline gives CDR1 SGHNT, CDR2 YYREEE (reference sequence). CDR3 amino acids: CASSYPGLASNEQFF. CDR3 nucleotides: TGTGCCAGCAGCTACCCGGGACTAGCCTCCAATGAGCAGTTCTTC.

The rearrangement uses TRBV11-3 and TRBJ2-1; TRBD1 matches at 9 bases. The trim removed 0 bases at V and 10 bases at J, leaving 7 bases unmatched. Germline CDR1 reads SGHNT; CDR2 reads YENEEA. This CDR3 has 15 amino acids. The CDR3 sequence: CASSLDHDRGNEQFF. The CDR3 nucleotides are TGTGCCAGCAGCTTAGACCACGACAGGGGGAACGAGCAGTTCTTC.